The clone carrying this T cell receptor (beta chain) was seen many times. The antigen remains undetermined. Semi-nested PCR with Nested Universal Primer A followed constant-region reverse priming of full-length variable regions. One entry per CDR3 protein results from TCRdb running MiXCR on the 5' RACE reads. The top ten clones hold approximately 3.3% of a sample with approximately 53,000 distinct CDR3 sequences, about 28% of them seen once. Germline CDR1 reads SGHTA; CDR2 reads FQGNSA. The CDR3 length is 13 residues. Trimming took 5 bases from V and 8 from J, leaving 15 bases between them. General study points: Tumor Tregs overlapped most with tumor, then blood, naive CD4+ cells. In terms of TCR gene usage, tumor memory CD4+ T cells clustered together with blood and lymph node memory CD4+ cells, as well as with lymph node naive CD4+ cells.

This sequence was found in a female donor with breast cancer. The specimen was tumor-infiltrating memory CD4+ T cells sorted from the breast tumor. Subset indicated: memory CD4+ T cells, CD4+CD45RO+CD25-. V usage is TRBV7-2 and J usage is TRBJ1-2; possible D gene TRBD1, 6 bases. CDR3 in DNA: TGTGCCAGCAGCCCCGGACAGAGCCGCGGCTACACCTTC. This gives the protein CASSPGQSRGYTF.